This T cell receptor (beta chain) was sequenced during a study of shared clonotypes between healthy human individuals. The V gene lost 0 bases and the J gene lost 1 base, with 6 bases spanning the gap. CDR1 GTSNPN and CDR2 SVGIG come from the germline V gene (reference sequence). The CDR3 sequence is 13 residues long. Naive-designated CD8 cells lacked CD45RO, were positively enriched for CCR7, and omitted terminally differentiated effector memory CD45RA+ cells. The table came from immunoSEQ multiplex PCR; TCRdb's copy has only in-frame clones and leaves some out. The table shows about 2.2 million clones, with 80% to 95% occurring only once. About this clone itself: In the same sample, other DNA sequences code for this CDR3.

What was sequenced was naive CD8+ T cells from PBMCs. The gene calls are TRBV30 and TRBJ1-1; D is undetermined. The receptor comes from a man between 18 and 29 years old in good health. Some clones in this sample may be carry-over from other donors' samples. CDR3 bases: TGTGCCTGGAGTGTAAGCCGGAACACTGAAGCTTTCTTT. Translating gives CAWSVSRNTEAFF.